The 20 T cell receptor beta chains presented below share a single source sample, sequenced in a study of cytomegalovirus exposure and HLA in healthy donors. Both 60 Vbeta primers and 13 Jbeta primers went into the PCR. The assay was immunoSEQ multiplex PCR, and TCRdb's table has in-frame clones only and misses some. Of about 200,000 clones in the sample, 60% to 85% were seen once. Sequenced material: PBMCs. These TCRs come from a girl between 10 and 17 years old in good health and CMV-seropositive.

The chain carries TRBV11-3 and TRBJ2-2; the match to TRBD2 covers 7 bases. This CDR3 is 18 amino acids long. J lost 0 bases, V lost 2 bases, and 9 bases had no gene match. From germline, CDR1 is SGHNT and CDR2 YENEEA. CDR3 bases: TGTGCCAGCAGCTTAAGCGGGGCATACCGCGCGAACACCGGGGAGCTGTTTTTT. Amino acids: CASSLSGAYRANTGELFF.

The chain is built from TRBV5-4 and TRBJ2-3; TRBD2 matches at 15 bases. Trimming took 0 bases from V and 14 from J; bases not matched to a gene: 4. This CDR3 contains 14 residues. Germline assignment: CDR1 SGHNT and CDR2 YYREEE (reference sequence). CDR3 residues: CASSLDSGLAGGYF. CDR3 nucleotides: TGTGCCAGCAGCTTGGACTCGGGACTAGCGGGGGGGTATTTT.

The V call is TRBV6-1, the J call TRBJ2-5; 11 bases map to TRBD1. V lost 4 bases to trimming and J lost 9 bases; unmatched junction nucleotides: 7. The CDR3 consists of 14 residues. The germline V gene has CDR1 MNHNS and CDR2 SASEGT. In nucleotides, the CDR3 is TGTGCCAGCAGTGGGGACAGGGGGAGGTCGGCCCAGTACTTC. Residues: CASSGDRGRSAQYF.

The chain uses TRBV2 and TRBJ2-7; D gene unclear. This CDR3 comprises 16 residues. Between the trimmed V and J ends, which lost 5 bases and 5 bases, there was a span of 22 bases. Per germline, CDR1 SNHLY and CDR2 FYNNEI. The CDR3 loop reads CASSPGTSSSLNEQYF. CDR3 in DNA: TGTGCCAGCAGTCCTGGCACCAGTAGCAGCTTAAACGAGCAGTACTTC.

The V and J genes are TRBV4-1 and TRBJ2-2, with 7 bases matching TRBD2. J gave up 1 base and V 2 bases, and 4 bases lay outside the gene matches. The CDR3 length is 16 residues. Germline values: CDR1 MGHRA, CDR2 YSYEKL. CDR3 in amino acids: CASSQRSGVNTGELFF. CDR3 in DNA: TGCGCCAGCAGCCAACGAAGCGGGGTGAACACCGGGGAGCTGTTTTTT.

The chain carries TRBV4-3 and TRBJ1-4; the match to TRBD1 covers 12 bases. Trimming removed 4 bases from V and 8 bases from J; junction bases left unmatched: 5. This CDR3 spans 15 amino acids. CDR1 LGHNA and CDR2 YSLEER come from the germline V gene. CDR3 residues: CASSLPGQGAEKLFF. The CDR3 DNA follows: TGCGCCAGCAGCCTGCCGGGACAGGGGGCGGAAAAACTGTTTTTT.

This clone has just a few counts. The chain couples TRBV5-1 to TRBJ2-3; perhaps TRBD1 as D (5 bases). V was cut by 0 bases and J by 1 base, with 12 bases left in between. Germline CDR1 SGHRS, CDR2 YFSETQ. This CDR3 has 16 amino acids. As DNA, the CDR3 is TGCGCCAGCAGCTTGGCCGTGGGGCTGGGCACAGATACGCAGTATTTT. Protein sequence: CASSLAVGLGTDTQYF.

This clone appeared a few times. The CDR3 DNA follows: TGTGCCAGCAGTGATAGGGCGGGTAGCGGGGTTGCAGATACGCAGTATTTT. Translating gives CASSDRAGSGVADTQYF. This chain joins TRBV6-1 and TRBJ2-3; TRBD2 agrees at 8 bases. V was pared by 3 bases and J by 4 bases, with 12 bases of the junction left unmatched. CDR1 and CDR2 (germline): MNHNS, SASEGT. The CDR3 totals 17 residues.

V usage is TRBV4-3 and J usage is TRBJ2-7, with TRBD2 matching 9 bases. Germline assignment: CDR1 LGHNA and CDR2 YSLEER. Losses at the gene ends were 0 bases for V and 5 bases for J; bases not matched to a gene: 8. This CDR3 comprises 16 residues. The CDR3 protein is CASSQEARGGRHEQYF. CDR3 in DNA: TGCGCCAGCAGCCAAGAAGCGCGGGGGGGTAGGCACGAGCAGTACTTC.

This clone was seen repeatedly, ten times or more. V is TRBV25-1 and J is TRBJ2-2; TRBD1 matches 9 bases. The germline gives CDR1 MGHDK, CDR2 SYGVNS. Trimming at V came to 3 bases and at J to 7 bases, leaving 9 bases not matched to a gene. The CDR3 extends over 16 amino acids. The CDR3 region has the DNA TGTGCCAGCAGTGACCCCGGACAGGGGCAGGGCGGGGAGCTGTTTTTT. Translation gives CASSDPGQGQGGELFF. Using reference TRBV25-1 and TRBJ2-2 for the parts outside the CDR3, the full variable domain is EADIYQTPRYLVIGTGKKITLECSQTMGHDKMYWYQQDPGMELHLIHYSYGVNSTEKGDLSSESTVSRIRTEHFPLTLESARPSHTSQYLCASSDPGQGQGGELFFGEGSRLTVL.

V gene TRBV7-9 combines with J gene TRBJ1-4; D not certain. V was trimmed by 0 bases and J by 5 bases, leaving 10 bases between them. CDR3 length: 15 amino acids. Looked up from germline, CDR1 is SEHNR and CDR2 is FQNEAQ (reference sequence). The CDR3 loop is CASSLAEGSNEKLFF. The CDR3, as DNA: TGTGCCAGCAGCTTAGCGGAGGGATCGAATGAAAAACTGTTTTTT.

V usage is TRBV5-4 and J usage is TRBJ2-4; D perhaps matches TRBD1 (5 bases). Germline CDR1 and CDR2: SGHNT and YYREEE (reference sequence). CDR3 size: 14 residues. V was pared by 4 bases and J by 6 bases, with 14 bases between. CDR3 protein: CASSKDISGNIQYF. CDR3 in DNA: TGTGCCAGCAGCAAGGACATCTCGGGAAACATTCAGTACTTC.

The chain employs TRBV11-2 and TRBJ2-1; the match to TRBD2 covers 7 bases. The V gene's germline CDR1 is SGHAT and CDR2 FQNNGV. Unmatched junction bases numbered 9, after V lost 5 bases and J lost 8 bases. This CDR3 has 14 residues. CDR3 protein: CASSPQGLVHEQFF. In DNA form, the CDR3 reads TGTGCCAGCAGCCCCCAAGGACTAGTCCATGAGCAGTTCTTC.

The chain is built from TRBV6-5 and TRBJ1-6; the D gene is possibly TRBD1 (6 bases). CDR3 size: 14 residues. Trimming removed 5 bases from V and 10 bases from J, with 15 bases in between. Germline V lookup: CDR1 MNHEY, CDR2 SVGAGI. The CDR3 protein is CASSPKQGSSPLHF. CDR3 nucleotide sequence: TGTGCCAGCAGTCCGAAACAGGGAAGCTCACCCCTCCACTTT.

The chain links TRBV11-2 to TRBJ2-7, with D perhaps matching TRBD1 (6 bases). V lost 1 base and J lost 3, with 7 bases in between. From germline, CDR1 is SGHAT and CDR2 FQNNGV. This CDR3 region has 13 residues. CDR3 sequence (DNA): TGTGCCAGCAGCTTAGGGACAGACTACGAGCAGTACTTC. Its protein is CASSLGTDYEQYF.

A few counts support this clone. The CDR3, as DNA: TGTGCCATCAGTGAGCGCGAGGCCACTGAAGCTTTCTTT. It yields the protein CAISEREATEAFF. This rearrangement joins TRBV10-3 to TRBJ1-1, with unresolved D. Germline V gives CDR1 ENHRY, CDR2 SYGVKD. CDR3 length: 13 amino acids. V dropped 2 bases and J dropped 4 bases, with 8 bases sitting between them.

The chain carries TRBV6-1 and TRBJ1-5; D is unclear. V was cut by 7 bases and J by 4 bases, with 11 bases left in between. Germline V gene lookup returns CDR1 MNHNS and CDR2 SASEGT. The length of the CDR3 is 13 residues. The CDR3 reads CASTTRENQPQHF. CDR3 bases: TGTGCCAGCACCACAAGGGAGAATCAGCCCCAGCATTTT.

This chain uses TRBV11-3 with TRBJ2-7; D gene uncertain. The CDR3 is 15 residues long. V was cut by 0 bases and J by 6 bases, with 15 bases left in between. Germline V CDR1 and CDR2: SGHNT, YENEEA. The CDR3 sequence: CASSLDLARSGEQYF. The CDR3, as DNA: TGTGCCAGCAGCTTAGATTTGGCTAGATCGGGCGAGCAGTACTTC.

About this clone itself: This sample includes further DNA sequences coding for the same CDR3. The rearrangement links TRBV19 to TRBJ2-3; 10 nucleotides match TRBD2. The trim removed 6 bases at V and 3 bases at J, leaving 0 bases unmatched. Germline loops: CDR1 LNHDA, CDR2 SQIVND (reference sequence). The CDR3 contains 13 residues. In nucleotides, the CDR3 is TGTGCCAGTAGAGCGGGGGGGACAGATACGCAGTATTTT. Translated: CASRAGGTDTQYF. Together with reference TRBV19 and TRBJ2-3, the CDR3 gives the full variable domain: DGGITQSPKYLFRKEGQNVTLSCEQNLNHDAMYWYRQDPGQGLRLIYYSQIVNDFQKGDIAEGYSVSREKKESFPLTVTSAQKNPTAFYLCASRAGGTDTQYFGPGTRLTVL.

This clone was counted a single time. The junction departs from germline at one end; a sequencing error may be responsible. The CDR3 nucleotides read TGTGCCAGCAGTTTAGGGGAAGCAGGGGTCGGGGAGCTGTTTTTT. Translating it yields CASSLGEAGVGELFF. V usage is TRBV13 and J usage is TRBJ2-2, with D tentatively TRBD1 (6 bases). There are 15 residues in the CDR3. Germline V gives CDR1 PRHDT, CDR2 FYEKMQ (reference sequence).